The next 24 T cell receptor beta chains were all read from a single sample in a study of blood T cell repertoires in COVID-19. Here immunoSEQ multiplex PCR was the method, and the copy in TCRdb shows in-frame clones only, minus some. Of about 83,000 clones in the sample, 86% were seen once. Sequenced: peripheral blood. These receptor sequences come from a man aged 50-59 years with active COVID-19.

The CDR3 DNA sequence: TGTGCCATCAGTGGGGGGACAAACCACAATGAGCAGTTCTTC. This encodes CAISGGTNHNEQFF. The rearrangement joins TRBV10-3 to TRBJ2-1; D perhaps matches TRBD1 (6 bases). Per the germline V gene, CDR1 is ENHRY and CDR2 is SYGVKD. The length of the CDR3 is 14 residues. The V and J ends lost 4 bases and 5 bases respectively, with 12 bases between them.

This clone has just one count. CDR3 loop: CASSILGSMNTEAFF. CDR3 DNA: TGTGCCAGTAGTATCTTGGGGAGCATGAACACTGAAGCTTTCTTT. The J gene is TRBJ1-1, the V gene TRBV19; D is uncertain. Trimming shortened V by 3 bases and J by 0 bases, and 11 bases separated the two germline ends. Germline CDR1 and CDR2: LNHDA and SQIVND (reference sequence). The CDR3 is 15 residues long.

This clone was seen once. The rearrangement joins TRBV6-2 or TRBV6-3 to TRBJ2-3; the match to TRBD2 covers 14 bases. Trimming removed 6 bases from V and 3 bases from J; junction bases left unmatched: 8. CDR3 size: 17 residues. Germline lookup yields CDR1 MNHEY and CDR2 SVGEGT. CDR3 in DNA: TGTGCCAGCAGCCCTCTCCGGACTAGCGGGGGGACAGATACGCAGTATTTT. Its translation is CASSPLRTSGGTDTQYF.

V gene TRBV5-4 combines with J gene TRBJ2-2; the match to TRBD2 covers 8 bases. This CDR3 has 15 amino acids. With 1 base clipped from V and 6 bases from J, the junction kept 5 bases outside the gene matches. Germline V CDR1 and CDR2: SGHNT, YYREEE (reference sequence). The DNA of the CDR3 is TGTGCCAGCAGCTTGAGCGGGAGTTCTCCCGGGGAGCTGTTTTTT. Translating it yields CASSLSGSSPGELFF.

The chain recombines TRBV7-2 with TRBJ1-5; 9 bases align to TRBD1. Germline assignment: CDR1 SGHTA and CDR2 FQGNSA. The CDR3 is made up of 15 amino acids. Trimming at V came to 8 bases and at J to 1 base, leaving 6 bases not matched to a gene. CDR3 protein: CASAWTGDSNQPQHF. The DNA for the CDR3 is TGTGCCAGCGCCTGGACAGGGGACAGCAATCAGCCCCAGCATTTT. Variable domain in full (rest from reference TRBV7-2 and TRBJ1-5): GAGVSQSPSNKVTEKGKDVELRCDPISGHTALYWYRQSLGQGLEFLIYFQGNSAPDKSGLPSDRFSAERTGGSVSTLTIQRTQQEDSAVYLCASAWTGDSNQPQHFGDGTRLSIL.

The chain is built from TRBV7-2 and TRBJ2-3, with TRBD2 matching over 10 bases. CDR1 is SGHTA and CDR2 is FQGNSA in the germline V gene. Unmatched junction bases numbered 11, after V lost 5 bases and J lost 0 bases. This CDR3 has 18 residues. As DNA, the CDR3 is TGTGCCAGCAGCCCCCAACTAGCGGGGACCCTAAGCACAGATACGCAGTATTTT. Protein: CASSPQLAGTLSTDTQYF.

Only a few counts were recorded for this clone. The chain joins TRBV5-6 to TRBJ2-1; D is unresolved. The V end lost 3 bases, the J end lost 6 bases, and 10 bases lay between the germline ends. Per germline, CDR1 SGHDT and CDR2 YYEEEE. The CDR3 runs 13 residues. DNA of the CDR3: TGTGCCAGCAGCTCCGGAGTCGGCAATGAGCAGTTCTTC. Translation gives CASSSGVGNEQFF.

This rearrangement joins TRBV28 to TRBJ2-7; 10 bases line up with TRBD2. Germline V lookup: CDR1 MDHEN, CDR2 SYDVKM. The CDR3 consists of 14 residues. The V segment lost 7 bases and the J segment 2 bases; nucleotides outside the gene matches: 5. The CDR3 loop is CASMPSGSAYEQYF. CDR3 sequence (DNA): TGTGCCAGCATGCCTAGCGGGAGCGCCTACGAGCAGTACTTC.

This chain uses TRBV19 with TRBJ1-4; 8 bases line up with TRBD1. The CDR3 has 14 residues. Trimming took 8 bases from V and 8 from J; bases not matched to a gene: 10. Per germline, CDR1 LNHDA and CDR2 SQIVND (reference sequence). Here the CDR3 reads CASSRQGPLEKLFF. The CDR3 DNA follows: TGTGCCAGTTCTAGACAGGGGCCTCTCGAAAAACTGTTTTTT.

The sample holds a few counts of this clone. The chain is built from TRBV11-1 and TRBJ1-6, with TRBD1 matching over 7 bases. The CDR3 covers 14 residues. The V and J ends lost 1 base and 7 bases, in that order; junction bases with no gene match: 1. Looked up from germline, CDR1 is SGHAT and CDR2 is FQDESV (reference sequence). CDR3 nucleotide sequence: TGTGCCAGCAGCTTAGGCAGGGGGAATTCACCCCTCCACTTT. Translation: CASSLGRGNSPLHF.

The V call is TRBV19, the J call TRBJ2-3; TRBD2 aligns across 9 bases. Germline trimming cut 2 bases from V and 4 bases from J; bases unmatched to any gene: 7. The CDR3 has 16 residues. Germline assignment: CDR1 LNHDA and CDR2 SQIVND (reference sequence). The CDR3 loop is CASSIRPAGGSDTQYF. The CDR3 DNA reads as TGTGCCAGTAGTATAAGGCCAGCGGGAGGATCAGATACGCAGTATTTT. Full variable domain (missing parts from reference TRBV19 and TRBJ2-3): DGGITQSPKYLFRKEGQNVTLSCEQNLNHDAMYWYRQDPGQGLRLIYYSQIVNDFQKGDIAEGYSVSREKKESFPLTVTSAQKNPTAFYLCASSIRPAGGSDTQYFGPGTRLTVL.

The genes are TRBV11-2 and TRBJ2-7, with D unresolved. The V end was cut by 4 bases, the J end by 1 base, with 11 bases between. This CDR3 is built from 14 residues. CDR1 SGHAT and CDR2 FQNNGV come from the germline V gene. The CDR3 spells CASSSSLSSYEQYF. CDR3 DNA: TGTGCCAGCAGCTCCTCCCTCTCGTCCTACGAGCAGTACTTC.

The chain links TRBV7-2 to TRBJ2-7; D might be TRBD2 (8 bases). Germline assignment: CDR1 SGHTA and CDR2 FQGNSA. The CDR3 sequence is 15 residues long. The V end was cut by 5 bases, the J end by 4 bases, with 18 bases between. CDR3 amino acids: CASSPGGTAGYEQYF. The CDR3 nucleotides read TGTGCCAGCAGCCCGGGAGGGACAGCGGGATACGAGCAGTACTTC.

The rearrangement uses TRBV15 and TRBJ2-2; 7 nucleotides match TRBD1. Germline trimming cut 3 bases from V and 6 bases from J; bases unmatched to any gene: 10. The germline CDR1 and CDR2 sequences are LNHNV and YYDKDF (reference sequence). The CDR3 spans 16 residues. CDR3 nucleotide sequence: TGTGCCACCAGCAGGAACAGGGGCGACGTCGCCGGGGAGCTGTTTTTT. The encoded protein is CATSRNRGDVAGELFF.

The J gene is TRBJ2-5, the V gene TRBV4-3, with 7 bases fitting TRBD1. The CDR3 spans 14 residues. In germline, CDR1 is LGHNA, CDR2 YSLEER. Trimming took 1 base from V and 3 from J; bases not matched to a gene: 2. The CDR3 is CASSQVQGEETQYF. The CDR3 DNA sequence: TGCGCCAGCAGCCAAGTTCAGGGGGAAGAGACCCAGTACTTC.

This chain links TRBV27 with TRBJ2-7, with 7 bases that match TRBD1. CDR3 length: 16 residues. The trim removed 5 bases at V and 3 bases at J, leaving 13 bases unmatched. Germline V gives CDR1 MNHEY, CDR2 SMNVEV (reference sequence). This chain's CDR3 is CASSMDRLDRGYEQYF. The CDR3 DNA reads TGTGCCAGCAGTATGGACAGGCTGGATCGCGGCTACGAGCAGTACTTC.

This chain uses TRBV9 with TRBJ2-7; 8 bases map to TRBD1. This CDR3 has 16 residues. Losses at the gene ends were 4 bases for V and 2 bases for J; bases not matched to a gene: 11. Germline values: CDR1 SGDLS, CDR2 YYNGEE. The CDR3 DNA follows: TGTGCCAGCAGCTCCCCCCACGGACAGGGACCCTACGAGCAGTACTTC. It codes for CASSSPHGQGPYEQYF.

The CDR3 DNA sequence: TGTGCCAGCAGTTCGGGGACAATTTCACCCCTCCACTTT. Translated, it gives CASSSGTISPLHF. V usage is TRBV6-5 and J usage is TRBJ1-6, with a tentative D call TRBD1 (6 bases). The CDR3 consists of 13 residues. V shed 4 bases and J shed 9 bases, with 10 bases lying between them. Germline V gene data show CDR1 as MNHEY and CDR2 as SVGAGI.

This clone came up once. V gene TRBV27 combines with J gene TRBJ1-4; TRBD1 aligns across 10 bases. This CDR3 has 16 residues. V lost 6 bases and J lost 3; bases outside the gene matches: 7. CDR1 is MNHEY, CDR2 SMNVEV, per germline (reference sequence). CDR3 nucleotides: TGTGCCAGCAGGGGAGCCGGGACAGGGGCTAATGAAAAACTGTTTTTT. Its translation is CASRGAGTGANEKLFF.

CDR3 residues: CSAQVRLGYGYTF. CDR3 DNA: TGCAGCGCTCAGGTTAGATTGGGCTATGGCTACACCTTC. This chain joins TRBV29-1 and TRBJ1-2; no clear D. CDR3 length: 13 residues. Germline assignment: CDR1 SQVTM and CDR2 ANQGSEA. The V and J ends lost 7 bases and 4 bases respectively, with 16 bases between them.

This CDR3 is CASSWTGSNEKLFF. In DNA form, the CDR3 reads TGTGCCAGCTCGTGGACAGGGAGTAATGAAAAACTGTTTTTT. The chain is built from TRBV18 and TRBJ1-4, with 8 bases fitting TRBD1. This CDR3 contains 14 residues. V was clipped by 6 bases and J by 4 bases; unmatched bases: 4. Looked up from germline, CDR1 is KGHSH and CDR2 is LQKENI.

This clone was picked up one time. The rearrangement links TRBV28 to TRBJ1-6; no clear D gene. V shed 3 bases and J shed 8 bases, with 11 bases lying between them. This CDR3 is 14 amino acids long. CDR1 is MDHEN, CDR2 SYDVKM, per germline. This CDR3 is CASSLEGGDSPLHF. The CDR3 DNA reads as TGTGCCAGCAGTTTGGAAGGAGGAGATTCACCCCTCCACTTT.

This clone was counted a single time. The rearrangement joins TRBV6-1 to TRBJ2-7, with TRBD1 as a possible D gene (6 bases). The V end lost 2 bases, the J end lost 2 bases, and 10 bases lay between the germline ends. The CDR3 has 14 residues. CDR1 is MNHNS and CDR2 is SASEGT in the germline V gene. DNA of the CDR3: TGTGCCAGCAGTGAAAGAGGACAGACCTACGAGCAGTACTTC. Translation gives CASSERGQTYEQYF.

This clone was seen only a few times. V and J are TRBV7-2 and TRBJ1-5; maybe TRBD1 (6 bases). In germline, CDR1 is SGHTA, CDR2 FQGNSA. Trimming took off 0 bases at V and 3 bases at J, with 12 bases between the two ends. This CDR3 spans 16 amino acids. CDR3 in DNA: TGTGCCAGCAGCTTAGCAGGGGGGGCCATCAATCAGCCCCAGCATTTT. Translation: CASSLAGGAINQPQHF. The whole variable domain, remainder taken from reference TRBV7-2 and TRBJ1-5, is GAGVSQSPSNKVTEKGKDVELRCDPISGHTALYWYRQSLGQGLEFLIYFQGNSAPDKSGLPSDRFSAERTGGSVSTLTIQRTQQEDSAVYLCASSLAGGAINQPQHFGDGTRLSIL.